This record concerns one T cell receptor beta chain sequence. Its specificity is not known. Clones were sequenced by immunoSEQ multiplex PCR, and TCRdb holds only the in-frame ones, with some missing. Among a few thousand clones listed, 85% to 90% were seen once. The data derive from a study of circulating and synovial CD4+ cells in juvenile arthritis. Study findings and constraints: Diversity here was lower than in bulk blood CD4 cells. CPL versus bulk CD4 samples: T cell genome counts differed by at least an order of magnitude.

The CDR3 loop spans 14 amino acids. V and J are TRBV12-2 and TRBJ1-1. TRBV12-2 is shown as a pseudogene. This sequence was found in a human donor with juvenile idiopathic arthritis. The sample comprised HLA-DR+ CD4+ T cells from blood. As for subset: circulating pathogenic-like lymphocytes, sorted as HLA-DR+CD14-CD3+CD4+CD25low/- blood T cells. The CDR3 spells CASRLRRGRTEAFF. In DNA, the CDR3 is TGTGCAAGTCGCTTAAGGCGGGGGCGGACTGAAGCTTTCTTT.